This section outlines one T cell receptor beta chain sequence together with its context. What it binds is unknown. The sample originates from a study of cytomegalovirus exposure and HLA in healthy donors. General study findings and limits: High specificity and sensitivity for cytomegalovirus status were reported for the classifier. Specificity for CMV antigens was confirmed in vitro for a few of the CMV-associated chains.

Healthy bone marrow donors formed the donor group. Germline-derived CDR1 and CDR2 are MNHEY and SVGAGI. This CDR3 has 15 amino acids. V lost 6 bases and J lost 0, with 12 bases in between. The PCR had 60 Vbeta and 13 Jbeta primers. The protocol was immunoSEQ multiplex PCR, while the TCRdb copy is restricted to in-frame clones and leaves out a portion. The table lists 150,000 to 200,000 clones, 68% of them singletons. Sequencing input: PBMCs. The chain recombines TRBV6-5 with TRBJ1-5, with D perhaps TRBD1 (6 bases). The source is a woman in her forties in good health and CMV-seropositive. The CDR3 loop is CASRPQGYSNQPQHF. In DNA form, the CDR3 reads TGTGCCAGCAGACCACAGGGATATAGCAATCAGCCCCAGCATTTT.